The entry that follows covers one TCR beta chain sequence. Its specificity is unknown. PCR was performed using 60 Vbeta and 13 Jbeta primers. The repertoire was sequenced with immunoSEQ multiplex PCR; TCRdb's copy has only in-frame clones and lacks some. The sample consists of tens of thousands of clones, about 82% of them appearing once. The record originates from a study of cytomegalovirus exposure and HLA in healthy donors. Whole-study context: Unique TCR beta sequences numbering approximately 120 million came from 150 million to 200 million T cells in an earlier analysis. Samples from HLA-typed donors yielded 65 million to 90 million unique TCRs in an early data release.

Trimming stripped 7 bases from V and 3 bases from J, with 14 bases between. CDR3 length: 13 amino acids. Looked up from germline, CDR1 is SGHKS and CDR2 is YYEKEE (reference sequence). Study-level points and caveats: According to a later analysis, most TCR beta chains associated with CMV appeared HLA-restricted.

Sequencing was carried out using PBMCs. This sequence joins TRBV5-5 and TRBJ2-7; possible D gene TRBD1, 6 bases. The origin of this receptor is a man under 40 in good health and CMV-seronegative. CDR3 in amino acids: CASARTDNYEQYF. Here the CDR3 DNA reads TGTGCCAGCGCTCGGACAGACAACTACGAGCAGTACTTC.